A single sample is the source of the 13 T cell receptor beta chains below, sequenced in a study of Graves' ophthalmopathy and Graves' hyperthyroidism (dated by TCRdb to the late 2010s). Sequencing relied on an Illumina HiSeq 2000. TCR beta CDR3 regions were amplified from RNA transcripts for repertoire sequencing. The first round of RT-PCR was done with HTBI primers and the Qiagen OneStep RT-PCR kit, and was followed by a second round of multiplex PCR, then size selection and purification. TCRdb redid the processing of the public reads, applying fastp at Q25 and MiXCR, and retained in-frame beta chains. Identical CDR3 proteins give one entry, which carries the most common genes and DNA. This sample has approximately 210,000 distinct CDR3 sequences in its table, and just under 30% of those were observed once. Approximately 8.2% of the sample lies in the top ten. The sequenced sample was peripheral blood. The receptors were sampled from a man aged 50 or older with Graves' ophthalmopathy. Donor details come from another sample of the same person, matched by shared clones.

Many counts were recorded for this clonotype. The gene calls are TRBV29-1 and TRBJ2-4, with D possibly being TRBD2 (5 bases). V was trimmed by 4 bases and J by 0 bases, leaving 10 bases between them. The CDR3 contains 14 residues. Germline assignment: CDR1 SQVTM and CDR2 ANQGSEA. This CDR3 is CSVAGLLAKNIQYF. CDR3 coding DNA: TGCAGCGTTGCTGGACTCTTAGCCAAAAACATTCAGTACTTC.

This clonotype was seen many times. The chain employs TRBV6-2 or TRBV6-3 and TRBJ2-5; a weak D match, TRBD1 (5 bases). With the DNA end fitting TRBJ2-4 better, the J assignment may be wrong. Germline CDR1 and CDR2: MNHEY and SVGEGT. CDR3 size: 16 residues. The CDR3 loop is CASKNGPGDRGNIQYF. In DNA form, the CDR3 reads TGTGCCAGCAAGAACGGGCCAGGTGATAGGGGAAACATTCAGTACTTC.

This clonotype was detected many times. V and J are TRBV4-3 and TRBJ1-2; perhaps TRBD1 as D (5 bases). V was shortened by 0 bases and J by 2 bases, with 13 bases between the two germline ends. Per germline, CDR1 LGHNA and CDR2 YSLEER. The length of the CDR3 is 16 residues. The CDR3 protein is CASSQDSGTGNYGYTF. In DNA, the CDR3 is TGCGCCAGCAGCCAAGATAGCGGGACTGGAAACTATGGCTACACCTTC.

There are many counts of this clonotype. The CDR3 DNA reads TGTGCCAGCAGACCCGACAGTCTGAACACCGGGGAGCTGTTTTTT. The encoded protein is CASRPDSLNTGELFF. This chain links TRBV12-3 or TRBV12-4 with TRBJ2-2, with D perhaps matching TRBD1 (5 bases). Trimming cost V 6 bases and J 1 base, with 12 bases left between them. This CDR3 is built from 15 residues.

The chain employs TRBV2 and TRBJ1-5; 8 nucleotides agree with TRBD1. V lost 4 bases, J lost 4 bases, and 3 bases stayed unmatched. The CDR3 contains 14 residues. CDR1 and CDR2 (germline): SNHLY, FYNNEI. The CDR3, as DNA: TGTGCCAGCAGTGTTGACAGGGGTAATCAGCCCCAGCATTTT. Its translation is CASSVDRGNQPQHF. Complete variable domain (other parts from reference TRBV2 and TRBJ1-5): EPEVTQTPSHQVTQMGQEVILRCVPISNHLYFYWYRQILGQKVEFLVSFYNNEISEKSEIFDDQFSVERPDGSNFTLKIRSTKLEDSAMYFCASSVDRGNQPQHFGDGTRLSIL.

The chain carries TRBV12-3 or TRBV12-4 and TRBJ1-2; TRBD1 matches at 8 bases. The CDR3 covers 18 residues. J gave up 1 base and V 5 bases, and 15 bases lay outside the gene matches. As DNA, the CDR3 is TGTGCCAGCAGTAGGCCCGACAGGGGACGGAAACATAACTATGGCTACACCTTC. The encoded protein is CASSRPDRGRKHNYGYTF.

This clonotype was counted many times. The V call is TRBV6-2 or TRBV6-3, the J call TRBJ2-2, with 10 bases that match TRBD2. The length of the CDR3 is 15 residues. Losses at the gene ends were 7 bases for V and 3 bases for J; bases not matched to a gene: 5. Germline CDR1 MNHEY, CDR2 SVGEGT. The CDR3 loop is CASKPLAGDTGELFF. DNA for the CDR3: TGTGCCAGCAAACCCCTAGCGGGAGACACCGGGGAGCTGTTTTTT.

This clonotype was detected many times. The chain carries TRBV9 and TRBJ2-5; weak D call: TRBD1 (5 bases). The ends were cut back, 0 bases at V and 7 bases at J, with 16 bases in the middle. The CDR3 runs to 15 residues. Per the germline V gene, CDR1 is SGDLS and CDR2 is YYNGEE. CDR3: CASSVAFEQAGTQYF. DNA for the CDR3: TGTGCCAGCAGCGTAGCTTTCGAACAGGCCGGGACCCAGTACTTC.

The CDR3 nucleotides read TGTGCCAGCAGAGTTATGGACATTTTAAATCAGCCCCAGCATTTT. This translates into CASRVMDILNQPQHF. The chain employs TRBV2 and TRBJ1-5; weak D call: TRBD1 (5 bases). This CDR3 spans 15 amino acids. Germline values: CDR1 SNHLY, CDR2 FYNNEI. The ends were cut back, 6 bases at V and 4 bases at J, with 16 bases in the middle.

This clonotype occurred many times. V gene TRBV18 combines with J gene TRBJ2-5, with 7 bases fitting TRBD1. Germline CDR1 and CDR2: KGHSH and LQKENI. The CDR3 runs to 16 residues. The J segment lost 1 base and the V segment lost 2 bases, leaving 7 bases of the junction unmatched. In DNA, the CDR3 is TGTGCCAGCTCACCAATCTGGGGACAGTCCCAAGAGACCCAGTACTTC. This translates into CASSPIWGQSQETQYF.

Ten or more counts support this clonotype. CDR3 bases: TGTGCCATCAGTGAGGACCAAGGGGGAGAGACCCAGTACTTC. It yields the protein CAISEDQGGETQYF. The V and J genes are TRBV10-3 and TRBJ2-5; tentatively, D is TRBD1 (6 bases). This CDR3 contains 14 residues. Germline V gives CDR1 ENHRY, CDR2 SYGVKD. V was cut by 2 bases and J by 4 bases, with 11 bases left in between.

This clonotype was seen repeatedly, ten times or more. CDR3 DNA sequence: TGTGCCATCAGTGAACAGCGGGACTACGAGCAGTACTTC. It encodes CAISEQRDYEQYF. V gene TRBV10-3 combines with J gene TRBJ2-7; 7 positions match TRBD2. The V gene's germline CDR1 is ENHRY and CDR2 SYGVKD. CDR3 length: 13 amino acids. The V segment lost 3 bases and the J segment 3 bases; nucleotides outside the gene matches: 2.

The J gene is TRBJ1-5, the V gene TRBV18, with D hard to call. V was pared by 6 bases and J by 0 bases, with 12 bases between. The CDR3 has 15 amino acids. Germline V gene sequence: CDR1 KGHSH, CDR2 LQKENI. CDR3 nucleotides: TGTGCCAGCTCCCCCGGGCCTTATAGCAATCAGCCCCAGCATTTT. Translated: CASSPGPYSNQPQHF.